What follows are 26 T cell receptor beta chains derived from one specimen sequenced in a study of technical replicates of blood from a few donors. The method was immunoSEQ multiplex PCR; TCRdb's version includes in-frame clones alone and lacks a portion of them. This sample carries some 66,000 clones, 95% to 98% of them seen once, and the ten largest clones take over 0.15%. The source material was T cells isolated from PBMCs. These receptors were obtained from a human donor in good health.

Here the CDR3 reads CASSQSSQMNTEAFF. CDR3 in DNA: TGCGCCAGCAGCCAATCATCCCAGATGAACACTGAAGCTTTCTTT. The V call is TRBV4-1, the J call TRBJ1-1; D remains ambiguous. Germline lookup yields CDR1 MGHRA and CDR2 YSYEKL. Trimming cost V 2 bases and J 0 bases, with 10 bases left between them. The CDR3 loop spans 15 amino acids.

The chain employs TRBV7-9 and TRBJ1-3; TRBD1 agrees at 7 bases. CDR3 size: 15 residues. The germline V gene has CDR1 SEHNR and CDR2 FQNEAQ (reference sequence). V shed 5 bases, J shed 1 base, and the junction held 5 bases outside the gene matches. This chain's CDR3 is CASSPKTGSGNTIYF. The CDR3 DNA reads TGTGCCAGCAGCCCAAAGACAGGGTCTGGAAACACCATATATTTT.

V is TRBV4-2 and J is TRBJ1-5; 9 positions agree with TRBD1. Per germline, CDR1 LGHNA and CDR2 YNFKEQ. V shed 3 bases and J 4 bases; nucleotides not matched to a gene: 1. This CDR3 has 14 amino acids. CDR3 DNA sequence: TGTGCCAGCAGCCAGGACAGGGGAAATCAGCCCCAGCATTTT. Residues: CASSQDRGNQPQHF.

The chain has TRBV7-6 and TRBJ2-1; TRBD1 might be the D (6 bases). CDR3 size: 16 residues. Germline CDR1 is SGHVS and CDR2 is FNYEAQ. V shed 0 bases and J shed 2 bases, with 11 bases lying between them. As DNA, the CDR3 is TGTGCCAGCAGCTTAGCGGGCAGGGGTCCCTACAATGAGCAGTTCTTC. This gives the protein CASSLAGRGPYNEQFF. Complete variable domain (other parts from reference TRBV7-6 and TRBJ2-1): GAGVSQSPRYKVTKRGQDVALRCDPISGHVSLYWYRQALGQGPEFLTYFNYEAQQDKSGLPNDRFSAERPEGSISTLTIQRTEQRDSAMYRCASSLAGRGPYNEQFFGPGTRLTVL.

This chain connects TRBV29-1 to TRBJ2-7; 11 bases line up with TRBD2. The CDR3 loop spans 14 amino acids. The junction had 2 bases not matched to a gene; V was cut back by 2 bases and J by 2 bases. Germline V lookup: CDR1 SQVTM, CDR2 ANQGSEA. For the CDR3, the DNA is TGCAGCGTTGAAATAGCGGGAGGGACCTACGAGCAGTACTTC. It translates to CSVEIAGGTYEQYF.

The CDR3 reads CASSSQGAREAFF. As DNA, the CDR3 is TGTGCCAGCAGTTCCCAGGGGGCCAGGGAAGCTTTCTTT. This rearrangement joins TRBV28 to TRBJ1-1; 8 positions agree with TRBD1. V lost 4 bases to trimming and J lost 8 bases; unmatched junction nucleotides: 6. The CDR3 runs 13 residues. Germline lookup yields CDR1 MDHEN and CDR2 SYDVKM. Full variable domain (outside the CDR3, taken from reference TRBV28 and TRBJ1-1): DVKVTQSSRYLVKRTGEKVFLECVQDMDHENMFWYRQDPGLGLRLIYFSYDVKMKEKGDIPEGYSVSREKKERFSLILESASTNQTSMYLCASSSQGAREAFFGQGTRLTVV.

This clone was recorded a few times. The CDR3 region has the DNA TGTGCCAGCAGCTTAGATGGCCTCAATCAGCCCCAGCATTTT. Translation: CASSLDGLNQPQHF. The chain uses TRBV7-2 and TRBJ1-5; no clear D gene. V shed 1 base and J shed 3 bases, with 7 bases lying between them. CDR1 and CDR2 (germline): SGHTA, FQGNSA. The CDR3 is made up of 14 amino acids.

The chain has TRBV4-1 and TRBJ2-7; D might be TRBD1 (5 bases). Looked up from germline, CDR1 is MGHRA and CDR2 is YSYEKL. Trimming shortened V by 4 bases and J by 5 bases, and 15 bases separated the two germline ends. The CDR3 is 14 residues long. The CDR3 is CASSRTPGFHEQYF. The CDR3 DNA is TGCGCCAGCAGCCGGACCCCAGGGTTCCACGAGCAGTACTTC.

The chain employs TRBV27 and TRBJ2-7; 9 positions match TRBD1. Trimming cost V 10 bases and J 6 bases; bases outside gene matches: 13. The germline gives CDR1 MNHEY, CDR2 SMNVEV (reference sequence). CDR3 size: 14 residues. The CDR3 nucleotides are TGTGCCACCGCAACCGGGACAGGGAATTCCGAGCAGTACTTC. It is translated as CATATGTGNSEQYF.

This clone was seen once. The chain carries TRBV11-2 and TRBJ1-5; 7 bases fit TRBD1. Germline CDR1 and CDR2: SGHAT and FQNNGV. V was clipped by 4 bases and J by 6 bases; unmatched bases: 12. CDR3 length: 16 residues. CDR3 sequence: CASSSTQGEGGQPQHF. The CDR3 DNA reads TGTGCCAGCAGCTCGACTCAGGGGGAAGGGGGTCAGCCCCAGCATTTT.

This chain links TRBV28 with TRBJ2-5; 11 bases fit TRBD1. Germline V gene sequence: CDR1 MDHEN, CDR2 SYDVKM. With V trimmed by 3 bases and J by 1 base, 4 bases remained unmatched. The CDR3 length is 16 residues. The DNA for the CDR3 is TGTGCCAGCAGTTTTTTGGGACAGGGGGGCCAAGAGACCCAGTACTTC. Encoded protein: CASSFLGQGGQETQYF.

This rearrangement joins TRBV6-4 to TRBJ1-2, with a tentative D call TRBD1 (5 bases). CDR1 is MRHNA and CDR2 is SNTAGT in the germline V gene. The CDR3 sequence is 13 residues long. V was trimmed by 3 bases and J by 6 bases, leaving 11 bases between them. The CDR3 spells CASSEWAGHGYTF. For the CDR3, the DNA is TGTGCCAGCAGTGAGTGGGCAGGGCATGGCTACACCTTC.

The chain joins TRBV4-2 to TRBJ2-2, with D perhaps TRBD1 (8 bases). Germline V gene lookup returns CDR1 LGHNA and CDR2 YNFKEQ. This CDR3 has 15 residues. Deletions cut 2 bases from V and 3 bases from J, with 10 bases between. This CDR3 is CASSQTGGDTGELFF. CDR3 sequence (DNA): TGTGCCAGCAGCCAAACAGGGGGGGACACCGGGGAGCTGTTTTTT.

CDR3: CASSLGTGEETQYF. The CDR3 bases are TGTGCCAGCAGTCTAGGGACAGGAGAAGAGACCCAGTACTTC. The chain recombines TRBV6-1 with TRBJ2-5; 8 bases map to TRBD1. The germline V gene encodes CDR1 MNHNS and CDR2 SASEGT. V shed 5 bases, J shed 3 bases, and the junction held 5 bases outside the gene matches. The CDR3 consists of 14 residues.

This chain uses TRBV7-8 with TRBJ2-1, with 9 bases aligning to TRBD2. V lost 3 bases to trimming and J lost 7 bases; unmatched junction nucleotides: 10. Germline V gene lookup returns CDR1 SGHVS and CDR2 FQNEAQ. CDR3 length: 16 amino acids. In DNA, the CDR3 is TGTGCCAGCAGCTTCCGCCCAGCGGGGGGTCGAAATGAGCAGTTCTTC. It yields the protein CASSFRPAGGRNEQFF.

The rearrangement joins TRBV28 to TRBJ1-4; tentative D call: TRBD1 (5 bases). V lost 1 base and J 14 bases, leaving 11 bases between the germline ends. CDR1 and CDR2 from the germline V gene are MDHEN and SYDVKM. The CDR3 is 12 residues long. CDR3 DNA: TGTGCCAGCAGTTTATCGGCAGGGAACCTGTTTTTT. It is translated as CASSLSAGNLFF.

This clone was recorded only once. This chain joins TRBV7-9 and TRBJ2-1; D is uncertain. The CDR3 sequence is 12 residues long. Trimming shortened V by 5 bases and J by 6 bases, and 8 bases separated the two germline ends. Germline assignment: CDR1 SEHNR and CDR2 FQNEAQ (reference sequence). The CDR3, as DNA: TGTGCCAGCAGCCCGTCTGTCAATGAGCAGTTCTTC. Protein product: CASSPSVNEQFF.

This clone was recorded only once. The V and J genes are TRBV7-2 and TRBJ1-2; D possibly corresponds to TRBD1 (6 bases). V lost 2 bases to trimming and J lost 7 bases, with 14 bases between them. The CDR3 extends over 14 amino acids. In germline, CDR1 is SGHTA, CDR2 FQGNSA. The CDR3 sequence: CASSLQQQGFGYTF. The CDR3 DNA reads TGTGCCAGCAGCTTACAGCAACAGGGCTTTGGCTACACCTTC.

CDR3 in amino acids: CAWSVGTGAMNTEAFF. In DNA, the CDR3 is TGTGCCTGGAGTGTCGGGACAGGAGCAATGAACACTGAAGCTTTCTTT. The chain has TRBV30 and TRBJ1-1; 8 bases line up with TRBD1. The length of the CDR3 is 16 residues. Germline CDR1 is GTSNPN and CDR2 is SVGIG (reference sequence). V gave up 0 bases and J gave up 0 bases; unmatched junction bases: 6. Supplemented by reference TRBV30 and TRBJ1-1, the full variable domain reads SQTIHQWPATLVQPVGSPLSLECTVEGTSNPNLYWYRQAAGRGLQLLFYSVGIGQISSEVPQNLSASRPQDRQFILSSKKLLLSDSGFYLCAWSVGTGAMNTEAFFGQGTRLTVV.

This clone is a singleton in its sample. The chain combines TRBV9 with TRBJ1-2; D is unclear. Germline assignment: CDR1 SGDLS and CDR2 YYNGEE. Trimming removed 4 bases from V and 2 bases from J, with 9 bases in between. This CDR3 has 13 residues. CDR3 residues: CASSKGENYGYTF. The DNA of the CDR3 is TGTGCCAGCAGCAAGGGAGAGAACTATGGCTACACCTTC.

This clone has a single count. The genes are TRBV29-1 and TRBJ1-2, with TRBD1 as a possible D gene (6 bases). Deletions cut 5 bases from V and 0 bases from J, with 10 bases between. Germline CDR1 reads SQVTM; CDR2 reads ANQGSEA. CDR3 length: 13 amino acids. The chain's CDR3 is CSVIEGANYGYTF. CDR3 DNA sequence: TGCAGCGTTATCGAGGGGGCTAACTATGGCTACACCTTC.

This chain connects TRBV11-3 to TRBJ2-1, with 10 bases identical to TRBD2. Germline V gives CDR1 SGHNT, CDR2 YENEEA. The CDR3 totals 17 residues. V lost 2 bases, J lost 4 bases, and 8 bases stayed unmatched. CDR3 region: CASSLRMASGGYNEQFF. DNA of the CDR3: TGTGCCAGCAGCTTAAGGATGGCTAGCGGGGGATACAATGAGCAGTTCTTC.

The chain recombines TRBV5-4 with TRBJ2-5; a weak D match, TRBD2 (6 bases). Germline CDR1 is SGHNT and CDR2 is YYREEE (reference sequence). The CDR3 runs 16 residues. V was pared by 0 bases and J by 4 bases, with 16 bases between. CDR3 in DNA: TGTGCCAGCAGCTTGGCTTCGGGGGATTGGTCAGAGACCCAGTACTTC. Encoded protein: CASSLASGDWSETQYF.

The chain combines TRBV4-1 with TRBJ1-5; the match to TRBD1 covers 9 bases. This CDR3 is 15 amino acids long. J was trimmed by 5 bases and V by 4 bases; bases with no gene match: 6. Germline assignment: CDR1 MGHRA and CDR2 YSYEKL. The CDR3: CASSPRTGVDQPQHF. The DNA of the CDR3 is TGCGCCAGCAGCCCTAGGACAGGGGTAGATCAGCCCCAGCATTTT.

This chain connects TRBV25-1 to TRBJ2-3; 8 bases line up with TRBD2. CDR1 and CDR2 (germline): MGHDK, SYGVNS. Trimming cost V 1 base and J 5 bases; bases outside gene matches: 11. The CDR3 loop spans 17 amino acids. CDR3 coding DNA: TGTGCCAGCAGTGAATTGAACGGGAGGGCCTCAGGAGATACGCAGTATTTT. It yields the protein CASSELNGRASGDTQYF.

This rearrangement joins TRBV5-5 to TRBJ2-7, with 8 bases that match TRBD1. Germline CDR1 and CDR2: SGHKS and YYEKEE (reference sequence). V trimming: 4 bases; J trimming: 0 bases; junction bases outside the gene matches: 9. The CDR3 spans 16 residues. The CDR3: CASSPPDRGHSYEQYF. CDR3 sequence (DNA): TGTGCCAGCAGCCCACCCGACAGGGGACACTCCTACGAGCAGTACTTC.